Below, 4 T cell receptor beta chains from the same sample are listed, as sequenced in a study of cytomegalovirus exposure and HLA in healthy donors. Both 60 Vbeta primers and 13 Jbeta primers went into the PCR. Repertoires were generated with immunoSEQ multiplex PCR, while TCRdb's copy carries only in-frame clones and drops some. The sample includes about 110,000 clones, over 65% of them seen just once. Sequenced: PBMCs. All receptors derive from a woman between 25 and 40 years old in good health and CMV-seronegative.

This clone was seen just once. The chain combines TRBV18 with TRBJ2-2; 9 nucleotides align to TRBD1. V lost 3 bases, J lost 7 bases, and 6 bases stayed unmatched. Germline V lookup: CDR1 KGHSH, CDR2 LQKENI. There are 15 residues in the CDR3. The CDR3 sequence: CASSPRDRAFGELFF. The CDR3 coding sequence is TGTGCCAGCTCACCCCGGGACAGGGCCTTCGGGGAGCTGTTTTTT.

V is TRBV19 and J is TRBJ1-5; D might be TRBD1 (5 bases). V gave up 7 bases and J gave up 5 bases, with 18 bases separating them. Germline CDR1 is LNHDA and CDR2 is SQIVND (reference sequence). This CDR3 comprises 15 residues. The CDR3 sequence is CASMPGGGRDQPQHF. The CDR3, as DNA: TGTGCCAGTATGCCCGGGGGAGGGCGTGATCAGCCCCAGCATTTT.

The V gene is TRBV19, the J gene TRBJ1-2; TRBD1 matches 7 bases. Germline V CDR1 and CDR2: LNHDA, SQIVND (reference sequence). This CDR3 spans 15 amino acids. J was trimmed by 0 bases and V by 3 bases; bases with no gene match: 4. The CDR3 reads CASSMDRRPNYGYTF. DNA of the CDR3: TGTGCCAGTAGTATGGACAGGCGTCCTAACTATGGCTACACCTTC.

This chain connects TRBV7-2 to TRBJ1-2; tentatively, D is TRBD1 (5 bases). Trimming took 1 base from V and 5 from J, leaving 20 bases between them. Germline V gene sequence: CDR1 SGHTA, CDR2 FQGNSA. CDR3 length equals 17 residues. The CDR3 spells CASSLESGIGAPYGYTF. The CDR3 bases are TGTGCCAGCAGCTTAGAGTCAGGGATAGGGGCCCCATATGGCTACACCTTC.